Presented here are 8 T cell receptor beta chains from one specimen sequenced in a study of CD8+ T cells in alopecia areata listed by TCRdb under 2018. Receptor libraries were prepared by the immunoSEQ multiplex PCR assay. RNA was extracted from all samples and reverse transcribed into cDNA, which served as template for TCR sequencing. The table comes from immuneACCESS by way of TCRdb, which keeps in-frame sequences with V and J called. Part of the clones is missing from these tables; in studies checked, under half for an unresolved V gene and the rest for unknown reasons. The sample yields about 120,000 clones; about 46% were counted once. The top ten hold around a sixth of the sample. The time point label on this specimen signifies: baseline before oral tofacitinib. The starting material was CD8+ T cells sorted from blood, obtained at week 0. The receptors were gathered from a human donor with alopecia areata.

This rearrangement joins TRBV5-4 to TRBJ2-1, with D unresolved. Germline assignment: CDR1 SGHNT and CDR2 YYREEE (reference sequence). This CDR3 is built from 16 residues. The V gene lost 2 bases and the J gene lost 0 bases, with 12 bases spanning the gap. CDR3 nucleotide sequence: TGTGCCAGCAGCTTCATGAGCTGGGGCTCCTACAATGAGCAGTTCTTC. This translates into CASSFMSWGSYNEQFF.

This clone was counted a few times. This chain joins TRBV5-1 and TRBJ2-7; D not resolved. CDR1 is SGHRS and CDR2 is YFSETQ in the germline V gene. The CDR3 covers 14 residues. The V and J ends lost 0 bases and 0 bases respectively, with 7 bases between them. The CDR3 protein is CASSLVSTSYEQYF. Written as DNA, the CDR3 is TGCGCCAGCAGCTTGGTATCGACCTCCTACGAGCAGTACTTC.

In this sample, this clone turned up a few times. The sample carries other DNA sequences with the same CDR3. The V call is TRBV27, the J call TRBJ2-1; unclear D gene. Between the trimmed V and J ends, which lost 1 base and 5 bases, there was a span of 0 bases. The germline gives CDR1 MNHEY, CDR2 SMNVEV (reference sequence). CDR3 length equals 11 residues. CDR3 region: CASSLYNEQFF. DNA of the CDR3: TGTGCCAGCAGTTTATACAATGAGCAGTTCTTC.

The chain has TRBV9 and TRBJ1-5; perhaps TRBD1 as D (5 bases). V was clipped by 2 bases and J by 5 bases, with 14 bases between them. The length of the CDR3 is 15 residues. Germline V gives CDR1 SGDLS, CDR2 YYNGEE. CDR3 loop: CASSVGTVGYQPQHF. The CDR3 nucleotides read TGTGCCAGCAGCGTTGGGACGGTTGGGTATCAGCCCCAGCATTTT.

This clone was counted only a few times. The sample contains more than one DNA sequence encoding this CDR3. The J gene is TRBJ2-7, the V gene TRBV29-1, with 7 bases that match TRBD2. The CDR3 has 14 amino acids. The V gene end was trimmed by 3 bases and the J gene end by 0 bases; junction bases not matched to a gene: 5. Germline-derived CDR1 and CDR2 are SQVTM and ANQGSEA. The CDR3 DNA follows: TGCAGCGTTGAGGGAGGGCAGAGCTCCTACGAGCAGTACTTC. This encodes CSVEGGQSSYEQYF.

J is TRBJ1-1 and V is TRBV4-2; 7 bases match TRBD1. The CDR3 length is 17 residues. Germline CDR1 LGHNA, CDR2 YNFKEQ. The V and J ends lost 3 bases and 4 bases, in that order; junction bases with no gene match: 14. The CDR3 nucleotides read TGTGCCAGCAGCCATCCGTCTGCAGGGGGTAGGGGCACTGAAGCTTTCTTT. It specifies CASSHPSAGGRGTEAFF.

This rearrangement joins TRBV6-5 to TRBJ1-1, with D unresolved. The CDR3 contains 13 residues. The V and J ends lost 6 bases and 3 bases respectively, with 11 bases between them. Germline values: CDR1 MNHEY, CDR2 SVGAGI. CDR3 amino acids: CASSSGPYTEAFF. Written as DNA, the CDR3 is TGTGCCAGCAGCTCCGGGCCTTACACTGAAGCTTTCTTT.

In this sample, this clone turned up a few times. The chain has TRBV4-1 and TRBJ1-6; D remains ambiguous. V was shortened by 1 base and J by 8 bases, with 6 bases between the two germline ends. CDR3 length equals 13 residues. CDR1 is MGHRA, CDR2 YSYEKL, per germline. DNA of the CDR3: TGCGCCAGCAGCCAAGGGACGGATTCACCCCTCCACTTT. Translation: CASSQGTDSPLHF.